The 13 T cell receptor beta chains below come from one sample, sequenced in a study of siplizumab effects on memory and regulatory T cells. Sequencing was performed with immunoSEQ multiplex PCR; in TCRdb, only in-frame clones are kept and a portion is missing. The sample holds over 100,000 clones, just over 90% seen once. The sequenced material came from non-Treg CD4+ T cells sorted from blood. These receptors were collected from a human donor in good health.

The CDR3 here is CASSLGRSGPNNEQFF. The CDR3 nucleotides are TGCGCCAGCAGCTTGGGGAGGAGCGGGCCAAACAATGAGCAGTTCTTC. This rearrangement joins TRBV5-1 to TRBJ2-1; TRBD2 is a possible D gene (6 bases). This CDR3 has 16 residues. CDR1 and CDR2 from the germline V gene are SGHRS and YFSETQ. Trimming removed 0 bases at V and 5 bases at J, with 15 bases between.

The V and J genes are TRBV9 and TRBJ2-7; weak D call: TRBD1 (6 bases). The V gene's germline CDR1 is SGDLS and CDR2 YYNGEE. The CDR3 has 13 amino acids. The V end was cut by 4 bases, the J end by 4 bases, with 12 bases between. CDR3 in DNA: TGTGCCAGCAGCCGGTCGCAGGGGTACGAGCAGTACTTC. It yields the protein CASSRSQGYEQYF.

The genes are TRBV11-2 and TRBJ2-1; tentatively, D is TRBD1 (5 bases). CDR1 SGHAT and CDR2 FQNNGV come from the germline V gene. The CDR3 totals 13 residues. Deletions cut 5 bases from V and 4 bases from J, with 9 bases between. The CDR3 bases are TGTGCCAGCAGCAACGACAGATACAATGAGCAGTTCTTC. Translating gives CASSNDRYNEQFF.

V usage is TRBV7-2 and J usage is TRBJ1-5, with D tentatively TRBD1 (5 bases). Germline V gives CDR1 SGHTA, CDR2 FQGNSA. The V gene lost 4 bases and the J gene lost 0 bases, with 16 bases spanning the gap. The CDR3 loop spans 17 amino acids. CDR3 coding DNA: TGTGCCAGCAGCTCACCTTTGACAGATTATAGCAATCAGCCCCAGCATTTT. Residues: CASSSPLTDYSNQPQHF.

This chain connects TRBV25-1 to TRBJ1-2; TRBD1 matches 9 bases. Trimming cost V 4 bases and J 7 bases; bases outside gene matches: 4. CDR3 length: 13 amino acids. CDR1 is MGHDK, CDR2 SYGVNS, per germline. DNA for the CDR3: TGTGCCAGCAGTGTCGGGACAGGGATTGGCTACACCTTC. Residues: CASSVGTGIGYTF.

This sequence joins TRBV30 and TRBJ1-1, with 8 bases aligning to TRBD1. Germline CDR1 and CDR2: GTSNPN and SVGIG (reference sequence). This CDR3 is built from 13 residues. J gave up 4 bases and V 4 bases, and 5 bases lay outside the gene matches. CDR3 DNA sequence: TGTGCCTGGACAGGGGGCGGGAGCACTGAAGCTTTCTTT. Translated: CAWTGGGSTEAFF.

The chain has TRBV5-1 and TRBJ2-1, with 7 nucleotides matching TRBD1. J lost 4 bases, V lost 1 base, and 5 bases had no gene match. The germline CDR1 and CDR2 sequences are SGHRS and YFSETQ. This CDR3 is built from 15 residues. The CDR3 region has the DNA TGCGCCAGCAGCTTGATCGGACAGGAATACAATGAGCAGTTCTTC. Translated, it gives CASSLIGQEYNEQFF.

This sequence joins TRBV2 and TRBJ1-2, with a tentative D call TRBD1 (6 bases). Germline V CDR1 and CDR2: SNHLY, FYNNEI. The V and J ends lost 7 bases and 8 bases respectively, with 14 bases between them. The CDR3 spans 12 residues. CDR3 DNA sequence: TGTGCCAGCACCTGGGGGCTGAGGGGCTACACCTTC. This translates into CASTWGLRGYTF.

The chain has TRBV19 and TRBJ2-7, with D unclear. Germline lookup yields CDR1 LNHDA and CDR2 SQIVND (reference sequence). Deletions cut 6 bases from V and 0 bases from J, with 15 bases between. The CDR3 is made up of 15 amino acids. Here the CDR3 DNA reads TGTGCCAGTAGCACTGGGCTGATCGGCTCCTACGAGCAGTACTTC. This sequence encodes CASSTGLIGSYEQYF. The full variable domain, in which reference TRBV19 and TRBJ2-7 provide the parts outside the CDR3, is DGGITQSPKYLFRKEGQNVTLSCEQNLNHDAMYWYRQDPGQGLRLIYYSQIVNDFQKGDIAEGYSVSREKKESFPLTVTSAQKNPTAFYLCASSTGLIGSYEQYFGPGTRLTVT.

The count of this clone is one. The J gene is TRBJ1-1, the V gene TRBV27; D call uncertain. Germline V gene sequence: CDR1 MNHEY, CDR2 SMNVEV (reference sequence). Trimming shortened V by 4 bases and J by 3 bases, and 18 bases separated the two germline ends. The CDR3 contains 16 residues. Here the CDR3 DNA reads TGTGCCAGCAGTTCTAACACCGGCACCCGGGACACTGAAGCTTTCTTT. The encoded protein is CASSSNTGTRDTEAFF.

The V call is TRBV18, the J call TRBJ2-2, with TRBD1 identical over 8 bases. The CDR3 consists of 16 residues. The ends lost 2 bases at V and 2 bases at J; junction bases unmatched: 4. The germline V gene has CDR1 KGHSH and CDR2 LQKENI. This chain's CDR3 is CASSPIQGANTGELFF. The CDR3 nucleotides are TGTGCCAGCTCACCAATCCAGGGGGCAAACACCGGGGAGCTGTTTTTT.

The CDR3 coding sequence is TGTGCCAGCAGCTTGGCTGATGGGCAGCCCCAGCATTTT. This codes for CASSLADGQPQHF. The rearrangement uses TRBV5-6 and TRBJ1-5; D ambiguous. V was pared by 0 bases and J by 7 bases, with 8 bases between. From germline, CDR1 is SGHDT and CDR2 YYEEEE. The CDR3 totals 13 residues.

The J gene is TRBJ2-7, the V gene TRBV27; the match to TRBD1 covers 8 bases. Germline V lookup: CDR1 MNHEY, CDR2 SMNVEV (reference sequence). There are 16 residues in the CDR3. V trimming: 5 bases; J trimming: 4 bases; junction bases outside the gene matches: 13. The CDR3, as DNA: TGTGCCAGCAGTGGCCCCAGGGGGCTCGCCATATACGAGCAGTACTTC. Translation: CASSGPRGLAIYEQYF.